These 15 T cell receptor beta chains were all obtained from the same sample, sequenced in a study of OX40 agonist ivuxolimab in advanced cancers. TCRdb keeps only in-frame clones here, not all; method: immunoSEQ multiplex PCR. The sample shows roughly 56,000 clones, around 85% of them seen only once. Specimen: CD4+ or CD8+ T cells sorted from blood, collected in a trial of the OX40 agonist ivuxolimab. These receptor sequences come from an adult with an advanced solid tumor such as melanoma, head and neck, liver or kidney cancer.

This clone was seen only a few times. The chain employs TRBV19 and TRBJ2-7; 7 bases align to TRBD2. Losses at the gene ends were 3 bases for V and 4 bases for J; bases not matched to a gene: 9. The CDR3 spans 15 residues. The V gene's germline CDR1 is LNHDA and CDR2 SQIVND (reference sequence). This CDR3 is CASSIGGGERYEQYF. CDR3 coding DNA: TGTGCCAGTAGTATTGGGGGAGGGGAGCGGTACGAGCAGTACTTC.

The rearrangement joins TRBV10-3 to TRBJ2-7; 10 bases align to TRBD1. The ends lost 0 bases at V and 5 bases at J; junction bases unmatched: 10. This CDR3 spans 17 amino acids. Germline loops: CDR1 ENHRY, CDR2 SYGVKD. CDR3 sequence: CAISESMISGTGDEQYF. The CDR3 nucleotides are TGTGCCATCAGTGAGTCAATGATTTCCGGGACAGGGGACGAGCAGTACTTC.

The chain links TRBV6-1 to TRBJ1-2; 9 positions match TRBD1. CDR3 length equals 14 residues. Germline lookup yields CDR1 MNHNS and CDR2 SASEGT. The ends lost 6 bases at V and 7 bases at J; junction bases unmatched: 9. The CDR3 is CASRIQGASGGYTF. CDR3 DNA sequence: TGTGCCAGCAGGATACAGGGGGCCTCGGGTGGCTACACCTTC.

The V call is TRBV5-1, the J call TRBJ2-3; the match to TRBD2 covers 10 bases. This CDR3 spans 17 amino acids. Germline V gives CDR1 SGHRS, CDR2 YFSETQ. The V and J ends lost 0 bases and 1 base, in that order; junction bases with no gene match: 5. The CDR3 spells CASSLAGGTSGTDTQYF. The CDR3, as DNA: TGCGCCAGCAGCTTGGCCGGCGGGACTAGCGGCACAGATACGCAGTATTTT. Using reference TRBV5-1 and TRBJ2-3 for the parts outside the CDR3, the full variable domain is KAGVTQTPRYLIKTRGQQVTLSCSPISGHRSVSWYQQTPGQGLQFLFEYFSETQRNKGNFPGRFSGRQFSNSRSEMNVSTLELGDSALYLCASSLAGGTSGTDTQYFGPGTRLTVL.

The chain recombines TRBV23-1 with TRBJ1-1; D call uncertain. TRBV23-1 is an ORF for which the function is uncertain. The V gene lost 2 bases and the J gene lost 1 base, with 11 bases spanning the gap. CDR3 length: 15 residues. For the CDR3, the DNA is TGCGCCAGCAGTCAACGGGAGAGAGCGAACACTGAAGCTTTCTTT. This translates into CASSQRERANTEAFF.

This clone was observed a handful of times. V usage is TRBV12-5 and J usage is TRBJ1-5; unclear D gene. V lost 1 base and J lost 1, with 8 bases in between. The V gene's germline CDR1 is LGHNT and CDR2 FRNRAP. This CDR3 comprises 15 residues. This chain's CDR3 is CASGLGTSSNQPQHF. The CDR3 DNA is TGTGCTAGTGGTTTGGGAACTTCAAGCAATCAGCCCCAGCATTTT.

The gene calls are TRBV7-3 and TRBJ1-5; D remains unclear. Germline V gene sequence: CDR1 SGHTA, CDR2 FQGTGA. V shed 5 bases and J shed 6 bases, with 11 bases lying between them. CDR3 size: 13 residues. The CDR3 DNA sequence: TGTGCCAGCAGCGCCGGTGGCGGTCAGCCCCAGCATTTT. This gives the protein CASSAGGGQPQHF.

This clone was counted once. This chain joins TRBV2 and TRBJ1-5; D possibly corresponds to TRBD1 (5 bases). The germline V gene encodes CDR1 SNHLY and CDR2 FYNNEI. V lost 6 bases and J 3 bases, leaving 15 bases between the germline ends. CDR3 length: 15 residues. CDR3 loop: CASRKGLSNNQPQHF. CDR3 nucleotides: TGTGCCAGCAGGAAGGGACTCTCTAACAATCAGCCCCAGCATTTT.

CDR3 region: CASAGINQPQHF. The CDR3 bases are TGTGCCAGCGCAGGGATCAATCAGCCCCAGCATTTT. The rearrangement links TRBV2 to TRBJ1-5; TRBD1 might be the D (5 bases). V lost 8 bases and J lost 3, with 8 bases in between. The CDR3 consists of 12 residues. CDR1 and CDR2 from the germline V gene are SNHLY and FYNNEI.

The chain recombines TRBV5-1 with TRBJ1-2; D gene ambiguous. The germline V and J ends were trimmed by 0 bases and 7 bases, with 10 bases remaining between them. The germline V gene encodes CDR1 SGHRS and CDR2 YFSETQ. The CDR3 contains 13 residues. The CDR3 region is CASSLEVAVGYTF. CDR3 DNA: TGCGCCAGCAGCTTGGAGGTGGCAGTTGGCTACACCTTC.

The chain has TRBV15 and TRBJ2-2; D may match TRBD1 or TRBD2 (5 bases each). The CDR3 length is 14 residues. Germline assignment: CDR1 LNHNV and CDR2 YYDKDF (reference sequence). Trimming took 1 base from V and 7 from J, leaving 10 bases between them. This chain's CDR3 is CATSRVRDGGELFF. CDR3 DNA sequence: TGTGCCACCAGCAGAGTTAGGGACGGCGGGGAGCTGTTTTTT.

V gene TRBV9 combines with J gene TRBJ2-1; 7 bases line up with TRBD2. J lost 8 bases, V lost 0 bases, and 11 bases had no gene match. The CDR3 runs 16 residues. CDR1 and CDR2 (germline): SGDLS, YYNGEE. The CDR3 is CASSVGGSPGRDEQFF. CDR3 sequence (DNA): TGTGCCAGCAGCGTAGGAGGTTCGCCTGGGAGGGATGAGCAGTTCTTC.

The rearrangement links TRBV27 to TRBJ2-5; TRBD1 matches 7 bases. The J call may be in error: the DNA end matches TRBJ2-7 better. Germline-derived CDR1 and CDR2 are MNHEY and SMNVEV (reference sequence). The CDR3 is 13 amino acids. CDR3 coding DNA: TGTGCCAGCAGTTTCGGGACAGACTACGAGCAGTACTTC. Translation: CASSFGTDYEQYF.

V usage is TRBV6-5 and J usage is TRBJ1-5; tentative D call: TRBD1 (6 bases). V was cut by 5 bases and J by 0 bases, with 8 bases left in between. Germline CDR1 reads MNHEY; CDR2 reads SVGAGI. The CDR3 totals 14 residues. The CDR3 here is CASSQGYSNQPQHF. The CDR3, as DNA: TGTGCCAGCAGTCAGGGGTATAGCAATCAGCCCCAGCATTTT.

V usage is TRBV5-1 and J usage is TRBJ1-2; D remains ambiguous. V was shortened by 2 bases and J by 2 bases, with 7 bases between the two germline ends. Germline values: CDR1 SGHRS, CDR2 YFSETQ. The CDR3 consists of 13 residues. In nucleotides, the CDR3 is TGCGCCAGCAGCTTTCTACGAAACTATGGCTACACCTTC. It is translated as CASSFLRNYGYTF.